This TCR beta chain was recorded in a study of early T cells in non-severe SARS-CoV-2 infection. The wider study: Alpha and beta chains were unpaired, from unsorted whole-blood bulk RNA. Study-wide findings and caveats: VDJdb matching favored anti-spike CD8 responses, missing private and CD4 specificities.

A remark on this clonotype: Its antigen is unknown.

V lost 5 bases and J lost 4, with 15 bases in between. The germline V gene encodes CDR1 MNHNS and CDR2 SASEGT. This CDR3 has 14 residues. Unique molecular identifier tags were affixed to discrete cDNA molecules. TCRdb ran MiXCR on the 5' RACE reads and lists one entry per CDR3 protein. This sample has fewer than 80,000 distinct CDR3 sequences, with around 4.2% found just once. This receptor was obtained from an adult who was a healthcare worker with PCR-confirmed SARS-CoV-2 infection or an uninfected control (not recorded which). The donor label of this sample is uncertain. Here the sequenced sample was whole blood, taken at baseline. The V call is TRBV6-1, the J call TRBJ2-7, with D perhaps TRBD2 (6 bases). CDR3 sequence reads: CASSPVVGTYEQYF. As DNA, the CDR3 is TGTGCCAGCAGTCCAGTCGTGGGGACTTACGAGCAGTACTTC.